One and the same sample provided the 4 T cell receptor beta chains below, sequenced in a study of T-cell reconstitution after alpha-beta-depleted transplantation in children. The TCRbeta library was prepared with unique molecular identifiers. TCRdb processed the PCR reads anew with MiXCR; each CDR3 protein has one entry. The sample records around 130,000 distinct CDR3 sequences, roughly 9.7% being singletons. Sequencing used PBMCs, mostly from graft donor cells, obtained 180 days after TCRalphabeta/CD19-depleted stem cell transplant. The receptor source for this set is a girl under two years old who had a stem cell transplant for combined immunodeficiency, so the T cells may come from the graft donor.

The chain joins TRBV12-3 or TRBV12-4 to TRBJ1-2; possibly TRBD1 for D (5 bases). The CDR3 consists of 15 residues. Trimming removed 4 bases from V and 1 base from J, with 13 bases in between. The CDR3, as DNA: TGTGCCAGCAGTTCGACCGTGGGGGGTAACTATGGCTACACCTTC. Translating gives CASSSTVGGNYGYTF.

This clonotype was detected many times. This chain uses TRBV5-1 with TRBJ1-6, with D possibly being TRBD1 (6 bases). The CDR3 runs 17 residues. Germline V gene lookup returns CDR1 SGHRS and CDR2 YFSETQ. Trimming stripped 1 base from V and 6 bases from J, with 17 bases between. The CDR3 protein is CASSLLRGGTVNSPLHF. The CDR3 DNA reads TGCGCCAGCAGCTTGCTAAGAGGGGGGACGGTTAATTCACCCCTCCACTTT.

The genes are TRBV5-5 and TRBJ2-5; D remains ambiguous. The length of the CDR3 is 12 residues. Germline values: CDR1 SGHKS, CDR2 YYEKEE (reference sequence). V was cut by 9 bases and J by 3 bases, with 12 bases left in between. DNA for the CDR3: TGTGCCACCAGAGGTGGGGAAGAGACCCAGTACTTC. It specifies CATRGGEETQYF.

This clonotype has just a few counts. The chain is built from TRBV5-1 and TRBJ2-1; possibly TRBD2 for D (6 bases). CDR1 and CDR2 from the germline V gene are SGHRS and YFSETQ. Trimming took 3 bases from V and 4 from J, leaving 17 bases between them. This CDR3 is 16 amino acids long. DNA for the CDR3: TGCGCCAGCAGCTATCCCCGGGACTCCCTTTACAATGAGCAGTTCTTC. It codes for CASSYPRDSLYNEQFF.